One sample yielded the 8 T cell receptor beta chains listed below, sequenced in a study of regulatory T cells in long-lasting Graves disease. Time point meaning: newly diagnosed GD, antithyroid drugs for less than 3 months. With RNA extracted from PBMCs as input, the TCR library was made. Combining iRepertoire HTBI primers with Arm-PCR of CDR3 regions, the authors built TCR beta libraries. TCRdb called the multiplex PCR reads again in MiXCR, with one record for every CDR3 protein. Found here are approximately 300,000 distinct CDR3 sequences, 15% to 20% of them singletons; the top ten hold about 36%. The source material was peripheral blood mononuclear cells (PBMCs), sampled at new diagnosis, from a patient treated with antithyroid drugs. These receptors originate from a female donor with Graves disease.

The chain recombines TRBV29-1 with TRBJ2-7; perhaps TRBD2 as D (5 bases). CDR3 size: 12 residues. V was cut by 7 bases and J by 1 base, with 11 bases left in between. Germline CDR1 is SQVTM and CDR2 is ANQGSEA. The CDR3 sequence: CSAREGSYEQYF. Here the CDR3 DNA reads TGCAGCGCTCGGGAAGGGTCCTACGAGCAGTACTTC.

This clonotype was recorded at least ten times. The V call is TRBV27, the J call TRBJ2-7; possibly TRBD1 for D (6 bases). There are 15 residues in the CDR3. Germline loops: CDR1 MNHEY, CDR2 SMNVEV (reference sequence). Between the trimmed V and J ends, which lost 4 bases and 2 bases, there was a span of 15 bases. CDR3: CASSYATGAPYEQYF. The CDR3 DNA sequence: TGTGCCAGCAGTTACGCGACAGGCGCTCCCTACGAGCAGTACTTC.

This clonotype was seen repeatedly, ten times or more. V is TRBV25-1 and J is TRBJ2-1, with 10 nucleotides matching TRBD1. Trimming took 3 bases from V and 6 from J; bases not matched to a gene: 5. The CDR3 is 15 residues long. Germline V lookup: CDR1 MGHDK, CDR2 SYGVNS. This chain's CDR3 is CASSEGQGLRNEQFF. The CDR3 nucleotides read TGTGCCAGCAGTGAGGGACAGGGGTTGCGCAATGAGCAGTTCTTC. The variable domain in full, with the rest retrieved from reference TRBV25-1 and TRBJ2-1, is EADIYQTPRYLVIGTGKKITLECSQTMGHDKMYWYQQDPGMELHLIHYSYGVNSTEKGDLSSESTVSRIRTEHFPLTLESARPSHTSQYLCASSEGQGLRNEQFFGPGTRLTVL.

This clonotype was counted many times. The rearrangement uses TRBV9 and TRBJ2-3, with a weak D call TRBD1 (5 bases). There are 17 residues in the CDR3. CDR1 and CDR2 from the germline V gene are SGDLS and YYNGEE. Deletions cut 5 bases from V and 4 bases from J, with 23 bases between. This CDR3 is CASRAIGGRGRADTQYF. The CDR3 region has the DNA TGTGCCAGCAGGGCGATCGGCGGAAGGGGAAGAGCAGATACGCAGTATTTT.

This clonotype was detected many times. The chain is built from TRBV19 and TRBJ2-1; tentative D call: TRBD2 (5 bases). V lost 3 bases to trimming and J lost 0 bases, with 9 bases between them. The CDR3 totals 15 residues. Germline loops: CDR1 LNHDA, CDR2 SQIVND (reference sequence). DNA for the CDR3: TGTGCCAGTAGTATTGAGGGAAACTCCTACAATGAGCAGTTCTTC. Translation gives CASSIEGNSYNEQFF.

This clonotype occurred many times. V and J are TRBV12-3 or TRBV12-4 and TRBJ2-3; 16 nucleotides align to TRBD2. There are 17 residues in the CDR3. Trimming took 6 bases from V and 5 from J; bases not matched to a gene: 8. The DNA for the CDR3 is TGTGCCAGCAGGGGACTAGCGGGAGGGCCTGCTGGAGATACGCAGTATTTT. Encoded protein: CASRGLAGGPAGDTQYF.

This clonotype came up many times. A read error may account for a junction end that differs from germline. The rearrangement joins TRBV20-1 to TRBJ2-7; no clear D gene. This CDR3 has 13 amino acids. CDR1 DFQATT and CDR2 SNEGSKA come from the germline V gene (reference sequence). The CDR3 bases are TGCAGTGTTAGACGGATGAACTCCTACGAGCAGTACTTC. Amino acid sequence: CSVRRMNSYEQYF.

This clonotype was seen repeatedly, ten times or more. The chain combines TRBV19 with TRBJ2-2; D perhaps matches TRBD2 (6 bases). The V gene's germline CDR1 is LNHDA and CDR2 SQIVND (reference sequence). V was trimmed by 7 bases and J by 4 bases, leaving 19 bases between them. The CDR3 contains 16 residues. CDR3 amino acids: CASTGGRLVGTGELFF. The DNA for the CDR3 is TGTGCCAGTACCGGGGGTCGGCTAGTCGGCACCGGGGAGCTGTTTTTT.